This TCR beta chain is drawn from a study of CD8 T cells in ankylosing spondylitis. TCRdb re-analysed the 5' RACE reads in MiXCR, keeping a single row per CDR3 protein. This table holds some 340,000 distinct CDR3 sequences, roughly 14% found once. CDR1 DFQATT and CDR2 SNEGSKA come from the germline V gene (reference sequence). J lost 3 bases, V lost 6 bases, and 6 bases had no gene match. This CDR3 is built from 13 residues. This clonotype has only a few counts. V gene TRBV20-1 combines with J gene TRBJ2-3; 7 bases map to TRBD1. Sequencing was done on a sample of blood, either unsorted or a sorted T cell fraction (not recorded which). The origin of this receptor is a male donor with ankylosing spondylitis or in good health (not recorded which). CDR3 region: CSAKRQGTDTQYF. The CDR3 nucleotides are TGCAGTGCCAAAAGACAGGGAACAGATACGCAGTATTTT.